What follows are 30 T cell receptor beta chains derived from one specimen sequenced in a study of T cells in Graves' hyperthyroidism and ophthalmopathy. The CDR3 regions of TCR beta were amplified from RNA transcripts. Researchers ran a first-round RT-PCR on the TCR CDR3 using the HTBI primer set. MiXCR was run by TCRdb on the multiplex PCR reads, yielding one entry per CDR3 protein. The sample has roughly 750,000 distinct CDR3 sequences, less than 20% seen once. Sequencing was performed on blood. Source of these receptors: a man aged 18 to 35 with Graves' hyperthyroidism.

This clonotype was detected only once. V and J are TRBV4-1 and TRBJ1-1; 8 nucleotides line up with TRBD1. J was trimmed by 4 bases and V by 4 bases; bases with no gene match: 8. Germline V gene lookup returns CDR1 MGHRA and CDR2 YSYEKL. The CDR3 consists of 15 residues. CDR3 sequence reads: CASSRTGTAGTEAFF. In DNA form, the CDR3 reads TGCGCCAGCAGCCGGACAGGGACCGCGGGCACTGAAGCTTTCTTT.

This chain's CDR3 is CASSVVPGPNYGYTF. The CDR3 DNA is TGTGCCAGCAGCGTAGTCCCCGGCCCTAACTATGGCTACACCTTC. The chain recombines TRBV9 with TRBJ1-2; D not resolved. V lost 0 bases to trimming and J lost 0 bases, with 9 bases between them. Germline CDR1 reads SGDLS; CDR2 reads YYNGEE. The CDR3 extends over 15 amino acids.

Many counts were recorded for this clonotype. The V and J genes are TRBV30 and TRBJ2-7; 11 bases are a match to TRBD2. The CDR3 has 13 residues. After removal of 1 base from V and 7 bases from J, the junction contained 3 bases not matched to a gene. Germline V gene sequence: CDR1 GTSNPN, CDR2 SVGIG (reference sequence). CDR3 nucleotides: TGTGCCTGGAGTGAGGGACTAGCGGAGGAGCAGTACTTC. Amino acid sequence: CAWSEGLAEEQYF.

This clonotype showed up many times. The genes are TRBV30 and TRBJ2-2; D is tentatively TRBD1 or TRBD2 (7 bases each). In germline, CDR1 is GTSNPN, CDR2 SVGIG (reference sequence). V was pared by 2 bases and J by 6 bases, with 13 bases between. This CDR3 contains 14 residues. The CDR3: CAWSTGRGPGELFF. For the CDR3, the DNA is TGTGCCTGGAGTACTGGGAGGGGGCCCGGGGAGCTGTTTTTT.

The sample holds many counts of this clonotype. The rearrangement joins TRBV28 to TRBJ2-7, with D unclear. The CDR3 spans 12 residues. CDR1 MDHEN and CDR2 SYDVKM come from the germline V gene. V was shortened by 6 bases and J by 7 bases, with 13 bases between the two germline ends. This CDR3 is CASRASRWEQYF. CDR3 sequence (DNA): TGTGCCAGCAGAGCGTCGAGGTGGGAGCAGTACTTC.

This clonotype was counted between two and nine times. Here the CDR3 DNA reads TGTGCCAGCGGATACAGGGAAAAGGGAGCTTTCTTT. Protein: CASGYREKGAFF. This chain joins TRBV2 and TRBJ1-1; tentative D call: TRBD1 (6 bases). V was cut by 8 bases and J by 10 bases, with 17 bases left in between. Germline CDR1 reads SNHLY; CDR2 reads FYNNEI. The CDR3 runs to 12 residues.

V and J are TRBV2 and TRBJ2-7; D possibly corresponds to TRBD2 (6 bases). Looked up from germline, CDR1 is SNHLY and CDR2 is FYNNEI. The ends were cut back, 6 bases at V and 6 bases at J, with 15 bases in the middle. The CDR3 has 13 amino acids. CDR3 in amino acids: CASSGTGTSEQYF. CDR3 DNA sequence: TGTGCCAGCAGCGGGACTGGGACCAGCGAGCAGTACTTC.

This clonotype was seen ten or more times. The CDR3 loop reads CASSLPTGPNEQFF. CDR3 sequence (DNA): TGTGCCAGCAGTTTACCCACAGGGCCCAATGAGCAGTTCTTC. The V and J genes are TRBV12-3 or TRBV12-4 and TRBJ2-1; D is perhaps TRBD1 (6 bases). The V and J ends lost 2 bases and 6 bases respectively, with 11 bases between them. The CDR3 is made up of 14 amino acids.

This clonotype was counted ten times or more. The chain uses TRBV28 and TRBJ2-1; 9 nucleotides match TRBD2. Germline CDR1 is MDHEN and CDR2 is SYDVKM. This CDR3 is built from 18 residues. Trimming cost V 6 bases and J 9 bases; bases outside gene matches: 21. CDR3 region: CASSPGGLARLTKFEQFF. CDR3 DNA sequence: TGTGCCAGCAGCCCCGGGGGACTAGCCAGGCTCACAAAATTTGAGCAGTTCTTC. Supplemented by reference TRBV28 and TRBJ2-1, the full variable domain reads DVKVTQSSRYLVKRTGEKVFLECVQDMDHENMFWYRQDPGLGLRLIYFSYDVKMKEKGDIPEGYSVSREKKERFSLILESASTNQTSMYLCASSPGGLARLTKFEQFFGPGTRLTVL.

The J gene is TRBJ2-7, the V gene TRBV5-6; D unresolved. V gave up 0 bases and J gave up 3 bases, with 13 bases separating them. This CDR3 has 15 amino acids. Germline CDR1 is SGHDT and CDR2 is YYEEEE. The CDR3 nucleotides read TGTGCCAGCAGCTTGGGCTCTACGAGCTTCTACGAGCAGTACTTC. It specifies CASSLGSTSFYEQYF.

This clonotype was seen repeatedly, ten times or more. The V gene is TRBV2, the J gene TRBJ2-5; D tentatively fits TRBD1 or TRBD2 (5 bases each). The CDR3 is 15 amino acids. CDR1 and CDR2 (germline): SNHLY, FYNNEI. V lost 2 bases and J 6 bases, leaving 16 bases between the germline ends. DNA of the CDR3: TGTGCCAGCAGTGAACCAGGTGGGACCGTCAAGACCCAGTACTTC. This encodes CASSEPGGTVKTQYF.

This clonotype has ten or more counts. This chain connects TRBV2 to TRBJ2-2, with D perhaps matching TRBD1 or TRBD2 (5 bases each). The V gene lost 2 bases and the J gene lost 4 bases, with 11 bases spanning the gap. This CDR3 has 15 residues. Germline CDR1 and CDR2: SNHLY and FYNNEI. CDR3 sequence reads: CASSENWGRTGELFF. In DNA form, the CDR3 reads TGTGCCAGCAGTGAAAACTGGGGACGCACCGGGGAGCTGTTTTTT.

This clonotype was recorded a few times. The V gene is TRBV2, the J gene TRBJ1-3; D is possibly TRBD1 (6 bases). The V and J ends lost 5 bases and 4 bases respectively, with 12 bases between them. The CDR3 totals 14 residues. Germline values: CDR1 SNHLY, CDR2 FYNNEI. In DNA, the CDR3 is TGTGCCAGCAGTATTACAGGGACCGGAAACACCATATATTTT. Protein: CASSITGTGNTIYF. The variable domain in full, with the rest retrieved from reference TRBV2 and TRBJ1-3, is EPEVTQTPSHQVTQMGQEVILRCVPISNHLYFYWYRQILGQKVEFLVSFYNNEISEKSEIFDDQFSVERPDGSNFTLKIRSTKLEDSAMYFCASSITGTGNTIYFGEGSWLTVV.

This chain uses TRBV6-1 with TRBJ2-1; D may be TRBD1 (5 bases). The CDR3 has 13 amino acids. Germline CDR1 reads MNHNS; CDR2 reads SASEGT. V was cut by 8 bases and J by 4 bases, with 12 bases left in between. The CDR3 region has the DNA TGTGCCAGCGGGGCAGGGCGGTACAATGAGCAGTTCTTC. Translated, it gives CASGAGRYNEQFF.

This clonotype was seen only a few times. The rearrangement uses TRBV4-3 and TRBJ2-7, with D possibly matching TRBD2 (5 bases). Germline loops: CDR1 LGHNA, CDR2 YSLEER. V lost 4 bases and J lost 0, with 13 bases in between. The CDR3 covers 15 residues. As DNA, the CDR3 is TGCGCCAGCAGCCCCTTACTAGGGAGCTCCTACGAGCAGTACTTC. The encoded protein is CASSPLLGSSYEQYF.

The V and J genes are TRBV5-1 and TRBJ2-7; 8 bases fit TRBD1. The CDR3 runs to 16 residues. Germline lookup yields CDR1 SGHRS and CDR2 YFSETQ. After removal of 3 bases from V and 1 base from J, the junction contained 9 bases not matched to a gene. The DNA of the CDR3 is TGCGCCAGCAGCTCCCTCGACAGGGGAGAGTCCTACGAGCAGTACTTC. Its translation is CASSSLDRGESYEQYF.

Ten or more counts support this clonotype. The genes are TRBV20-1 and TRBJ2-3; D uncertain. V lost 4 bases, J lost 1 base, and 9 bases lay in between. The CDR3 contains 13 residues. Germline V gene sequence: CDR1 DFQATT, CDR2 SNEGSKA (reference sequence). The chain's CDR3 is CSANDRGTDTQYF. DNA for the CDR3: TGCAGTGCTAACGATCGGGGCACAGATACGCAGTATTTT.

In its sample, this clonotype was seen a few times. The chain's CDR3 is CSATPTSAYEQYF. CDR3 bases: TGCAGTGCTACCCCGACTAGCGCCTACGAGCAGTACTTC. This chain joins TRBV20-1 and TRBJ2-7, with TRBD2 identical over 8 bases. The J segment lost 2 bases and the V segment lost 4 bases, leaving 4 bases of the junction unmatched. Germline V gene lookup returns CDR1 DFQATT and CDR2 SNEGSKA (reference sequence). The CDR3 is made up of 13 amino acids.

The table lists this clonotype with a few counts. The gene calls are TRBV20-1 and TRBJ2-7; D uncertain. The V gene's germline CDR1 is DFQATT and CDR2 SNEGSKA (reference sequence). This CDR3 spans 14 amino acids. V was clipped by 0 bases and J by 0 bases, with 9 bases between them. For the CDR3, the DNA is TGCAGTGCTAGAGATAAGCTTGCCTCCTACGAGCAGTACTTC. Translation gives CSARDKLASYEQYF.

This clonotype was recorded at least ten times. V is TRBV11-2 and J is TRBJ2-1, with D perhaps matching TRBD1 (5 bases). The V and J ends lost 5 bases and 10 bases respectively, with 15 bases between them. Germline lookup yields CDR1 SGHAT and CDR2 FQNNGV. The CDR3 covers 13 residues. The CDR3 here is CASSADQGREQFF. DNA for the CDR3: TGTGCCAGCAGCGCGGATCAGGGCCGGGAGCAGTTCTTC.

This clonotype was detected ten times or more. The chain joins TRBV2 to TRBJ2-1; a weak D match, TRBD2 (6 bases). Looked up from germline, CDR1 is SNHLY and CDR2 is FYNNEI. Trimming removed 7 bases at V and 6 bases at J, with 13 bases between. CDR3 length: 13 amino acids. CDR3 loop: CASMRDRPNEQFF. The CDR3 DNA sequence: TGTGCCAGCATGCGGGACCGTCCCAATGAGCAGTTCTTC.

This clonotype appeared many times. This chain joins TRBV27 and TRBJ2-3; 8 bases map to TRBD1. V trimming: 5 bases; J trimming: 6 bases; junction bases outside the gene matches: 10. This CDR3 contains 15 residues. Germline V gives CDR1 MNHEY, CDR2 SMNVEV (reference sequence). The CDR3 loop is CASSPSGQVPDTQYF. The CDR3 nucleotides are TGTGCCAGCAGTCCGTCGGGACAGGTCCCGGATACGCAGTATTTT.

This clonotype has only a few counts. The J gene is TRBJ2-7, the V gene TRBV12-3 or TRBV12-4; D gene unclear. This CDR3 comprises 17 residues. The V end lost 1 base, the J end lost 2 bases, and 18 bases lay between the germline ends. The CDR3 loop reads CASSLVSPGHLTYEQYF. In DNA, the CDR3 is TGTGCCAGCAGTTTAGTGTCGCCGGGCCACCTAACCTACGAGCAGTACTTC.

The sample holds many counts of this clonotype. The chain links TRBV18 to TRBJ2-4; possibly TRBD1 for D (5 bases). The ends were cut back, 2 bases at V and 0 bases at J, with 11 bases in the middle. This CDR3 has 16 residues. CDR1 KGHSH and CDR2 LQKENI come from the germline V gene. The CDR3 loop is CASSPDDRVAKNIQYF. CDR3 coding DNA: TGTGCCAGCTCACCAGACGACAGAGTAGCCAAAAACATTCAGTACTTC.

This clonotype occurred many times. The J gene is TRBJ2-7, the V gene TRBV6-1; D call uncertain. The CDR3 has 14 residues. Germline lookup yields CDR1 MNHNS and CDR2 SASEGT. V dropped 0 bases and J dropped 9 bases, with 15 bases sitting between them. In DNA form, the CDR3 reads TGTGCCAGCAGTGAAGCTAGATGGAGCCACGTGCAGTACTTC. Translated, it gives CASSEARWSHVQYF.

The V and J genes are TRBV5-6 and TRBJ2-1; 14 nucleotides match TRBD2. In germline, CDR1 is SGHDT, CDR2 YYEEEE. J was trimmed by 4 bases and V by 6 bases; bases with no gene match: 3. The CDR3 has 15 residues. Here the CDR3 DNA reads TGTGCCAGCAAGGGACTAGCGGGAGCTTACAATGAGCAGTTCTTC. Residues: CASKGLAGAYNEQFF.

This clonotype was found many times. The CDR3 sequence is CAWSGQGSRTDTQYF. CDR3 coding DNA: TGTGCCTGGAGTGGCCAGGGGAGCCGGACAGATACGCAGTATTTT. The J gene is TRBJ2-3, the V gene TRBV30; tentatively, D is TRBD1 (6 bases). Trimming took 1 base from V and 3 from J, leaving 14 bases between them. The V gene's germline CDR1 is GTSNPN and CDR2 SVGIG (reference sequence). The CDR3 has 15 amino acids.

V gene TRBV5-1 combines with J gene TRBJ2-5; the D is unclear. With 7 bases removed from V and 5 bases from J, the gap between germline ends came to 15 bases. Per the germline V gene, CDR1 is SGHRS and CDR2 is YFSETQ. The CDR3 is 13 residues long. The CDR3 coding sequence is TGCGCCAGCCGTTCTGGGGTTGAGGAGACCCAGTACTTC. Protein sequence: CASRSGVEETQYF.

This clonotype was seen repeatedly, ten times or more. V is TRBV28 and J is TRBJ2-7, with D possibly matching TRBD1 (6 bases). The length of the CDR3 is 14 residues. Trimming left V 8 bases short and J 3 bases short, with 17 bases between. The germline CDR1 and CDR2 sequences are MDHEN and SYDVKM. Here the CDR3 reads CASHTQDSNYEQYF. CDR3 sequence (DNA): TGTGCCAGCCATACCCAGGACAGCAACTACGAGCAGTACTTC. Based on the CDR3 plus reference TRBV28 and TRBJ2-7, the full variable domain is DVKVTQSSRYLVKRTGEKVFLECVQDMDHENMFWYRQDPGLGLRLIYFSYDVKMKEKGDIPEGYSVSREKKERFSLILESASTNQTSMYLCASHTQDSNYEQYFGPGTRLTVT.

In this sample, this clonotype turned up a few times. The gene calls are TRBV6-1 and TRBJ2-6; D is uncertain. The CDR3 length is 14 residues. In germline, CDR1 is MNHNS, CDR2 SASEGT. Trimming left V 8 bases short and J 3 bases short, with 11 bases between. The CDR3 reads CASADEGGANVLTF. The CDR3 DNA reads as TGTGCCAGCGCGGATGAAGGTGGGGCCAACGTCCTGACTTTC.